This T cell receptor beta chain was captured by sequencing in a study of T-cell reconstitution after alpha-beta-depleted transplantation in children. Study results and caveats: After transplant, high TCRbeta diversity at day 60 in some patients arose from surviving recipient T cells and thymic progenitors. Hyperexpanded clones declined; after one year, newly produced T cells mostly supplied diversity. As was reported, about two months after transplant, alpha-beta T cells came from several hundred expanded graft clones.

With 3 bases removed from V and 6 bases from J, the gap between germline ends came to 9 bases. The CDR3 consists of 13 residues. CDR1 and CDR2 (germline): KGHSH, LQKENI. Preparing the TCRbeta library involved the use of unique molecular identifiers. Using its own MiXCR run on the PCR reads, TCRdb lists one record per CDR3 protein. The data contain 610,000 or so distinct CDR3 sequences, approximately 30% of them singletons. Regarding this clonotype: Its target is unknown.

The chain combines TRBV18 with TRBJ2-1; the D is unclear. The sample here was PBMCs, taken before TCRalphabeta/CD19-depleted stem cell transplant. This sequence was found in a boy in the first two years of life with Wiskott-Aldrich syndrome, due to receive a stem cell transplant. The CDR3 DNA sequence: TGTGCCAGCTCACCGCTACTAACCAATGAGCAGTTCTTC. Amino acids: CASSPLLTNEQFF.